Included here is one TCR beta chain sequence, with context. Its antigen is currently not known. No base qualities exist here, and no much larger clone lies one base off it. This sample is drawn from a study of blood T cell repertoires in COVID-19 (TCRdb year 2020). A note on the overall study: Samples from collaborators originated in the United States, Italy and Spain and spanned both the acute and convalescent phases of COVID-19. Nearly every sample came with metadata listing a de-identified subject ID, COVID-19 status, age in years and sex. Deeply sampled blood TCRbeta repertoires from subjects exposed to, actively infected with, or recovered from COVID-19 were included in the dataset. The samples were drawn from the first 160 participants of the ongoing ImmuneRACE study and from 950 to 1,500 subjects provided by 6 global collaborators. The material from the prospective study consisted of cDNA or gDNA derived from T cells, B-cell-depleted T cells, or PBMCs. Where available, HLA class I and class II types were taken from metadata supplied by the sample provider and were not determined by assay-based typing. The repertoires were released in a freely available public database intended as a resource for research on the immune response to SARS-CoV-2.

The collaborating institutions used their own protocols to collect whole blood in K2EDTA tubes. For TCRbeta analysis, collaborators shipped samples in one of three forms: frozen whole blood, isolated PBMCs, or DNA extracted from either of those sample types. TCRbeta CDR3 regions were amplified from genomic DNA by means of the immunoSEQ Assay, a bias-controlled multiplex PCR. As for the authors' bioinformatics: The number of nucleated cells in each sample was estimated by amplification of reference gene primers within the assay. Sequence reads were collapsed and filtered to measure the absolute abundance of every unique TCRbeta CDR3 rearrangement. Productive Simpson clonality was computed per sample as the square root of Simpson's diversity index over productive rearrangements. Imported from immuneACCESS, the table was reduced by TCRdb to in-frame sequences with V and J called. These copies leave out some clones; in studies compared against another copy, an unresolved V gene accounts for under half, and the cause of the remainder is not known. V, J and clone size derive from that table, while D and trimming were established from the DNA sequence. The table for this sample lists roughly 670,000 clones; around 90% of them were counted only once. The ten largest clones add up to under 0.3% of the sample.

Beyond this particular receptor, the publication reports: Clinical and demographic metadata were provided uncurated, with the amount varying by source and participant.

Trimming at the junction amounts to 6 bases on V and 1 base on J, and the germline ends lie 15 bases apart. The CDR3 spans 15 residues, from the cysteine through the phenylalanine. The DNA shown is the 45-base CDR3, in frame from base 1. CDR1 and CDR2 were assigned from the germline V gene as SNHLY and FYNNEI. In this chain, TRBV2 is recombined with TRBJ1-1; TRBD1 is a possible D gene, resting on 6 matching bases. This receptor was identified in a young woman with acute or convalescent COVID-19. The specimen sequenced was peripheral blood. The base sequence is TGTGCCAGCAGGGATCAGGGGTTAGGGAACACTGAAGCTTTCTTT. Its product reads: CASRDQGLGNTEAFF.